The 14 T cell receptor beta chains given below trace back to one sample, sequenced in a study of Ad26.COV2.S vaccination and SARS-CoV-2 variants. Profiling relied on immunoSEQ multiplex PCR, and the TCRdb table lists in-frame clones only, not all of them. The profile covers roughly 320,000 clones, with around 86% appearing a single time and 3.4% taken by the ten largest. Treatment denoted: about 20 received Ad26.COV2.S at low or high dose, single or two shots; roughly five received placebo; per-sample allocation not given. Sampling happened 63 days after the first vaccine or placebo injection. Sample: peripheral blood, taken in a trial of Ad26.COV2.S vaccine versus placebo. The receptors derive from a person aged 18-65 years who received the Ad26.COV2.S COVID-19 vaccine or a placebo.

This clone was counted a few times. The chain combines TRBV5-5 with TRBJ2-1; 8 bases line up with TRBD1. Per germline, CDR1 SGHKS and CDR2 YYEKEE (reference sequence). Unmatched junction bases numbered 5, after V lost 4 bases and J lost 2 bases. This CDR3 has 15 residues. The DNA for the CDR3 is TGTGCCAGCAGCGTCCGGGACAGGACCTACAATGAGCAGTTCTTC. It encodes CASSVRDRTYNEQFF.

The V and J genes are TRBV27 and TRBJ1-6, with D unresolved. The germline CDR1 and CDR2 sequences are MNHEY and SMNVEV (reference sequence). This CDR3 region has 18 residues. V lost 1 base to trimming and J lost 5 bases, with 18 bases between them. The CDR3 DNA sequence: TGTGCCAGCAGTTTATATTCGACTGCCTCGTGGAATAATTCACCCCTCCACTTT. Amino acids: CASSLYSTASWNNSPLHF.

The rearrangement uses TRBV3-1 (or the pseudogene TRBV3-2) and TRBJ2-1; D perhaps matches TRBD1 (5 bases). The germline V and J ends were trimmed by 2 bases and 8 bases, with 13 bases remaining between them. The CDR3 has 14 residues. Germline V gene sequence: CDR1 LGHDT, CDR2 YNNKEL (reference sequence). The chain's CDR3 is CASSQKPLTDEQFF. In DNA form, the CDR3 reads TGTGCCAGCAGCCAAAAGCCCCTGACAGATGAGCAGTTCTTC.

The V call is TRBV7-2, the J call TRBJ2-7; TRBD2 matches at 11 bases. CDR1 and CDR2 (germline): SGHTA, FQGNSA. The CDR3 runs to 16 residues. The J segment lost 5 bases and the V segment lost 5 bases, leaving 11 bases of the junction unmatched. For the CDR3, the DNA is TGTGCCAGCAGCCTGGGACTAGCGGATTATAATCACGAGCAGTACTTC. This codes for CASSLGLADYNHEQYF.

J is TRBJ1-1 and V is TRBV11-2; 7 bases map to TRBD1. The CDR3 runs 13 residues. The J segment lost 11 bases and the V segment lost 5 bases, leaving 11 bases of the junction unmatched. The germline gives CDR1 SGHAT, CDR2 FQNNGV. In DNA form, the CDR3 reads TGTGCCAGCAGCAGGGGGAGGGGGCTAAATGCTTTCTTT. This encodes CASSRGRGLNAFF.

This clone was recorded once. The chain is built from TRBV12-3 or TRBV12-4 and TRBJ1-1; possibly TRBD1 for D (5 bases). The CDR3 extends over 13 amino acids. V was clipped by 7 bases and J by 5 bases, with 14 bases between them. This chain's CDR3 is CASIPSPGTEAFF. CDR3 DNA: TGTGCCAGCATCCCCTCCCCAGGGACTGAAGCTTTCTTT.

This chain joins TRBV4-2 and TRBJ2-7; 11 bases agree with TRBD1. Germline assignment: CDR1 LGHNA and CDR2 YNFKEQ. With 4 bases clipped from V and 0 bases from J, the junction kept 2 bases outside the gene matches. The CDR3 runs to 15 residues. The CDR3 DNA sequence: TGTGCCAGCAGCCCTGGGACAGGGGGCTCCTACGAGCAGTACTTC. This codes for CASSPGTGGSYEQYF.

The rearrangement links TRBV2 to TRBJ2-2, with unresolved D. V was trimmed by 8 bases and J by 8 bases, leaving 9 bases between them. Per germline, CDR1 SNHLY and CDR2 FYNNEI. The CDR3 consists of 11 residues. Here the CDR3 DNA reads TGTGCCAGCGGCCGTACGGGGGAGCTGTTTTTT. Protein: CASGRTGELFF.

This clone was seen once. The chain couples TRBV2 to TRBJ1-3, with 9 positions matching TRBD1. Germline V gene data show CDR1 as SNHLY and CDR2 as FYNNEI. CDR3 length: 15 amino acids. With 4 bases clipped from V and 4 bases from J, the junction kept 5 bases outside the gene matches. The CDR3 nucleotides are TGTGCCAGCAGTGGAGGACAGGGGTACGGAAACACCATATATTTT. Its protein product is CASSGGQGYGNTIYF. Variable domain in full (rest from reference TRBV2 and TRBJ1-3): EPEVTQTPSHQVTQMGQEVILRCVPISNHLYFYWYRQILGQKVEFLVSFYNNEISEKSEIFDDQFSVERPDGSNFTLKIRSTKLEDSAMYFCASSGGQGYGNTIYFGEGSWLTVV.

The rearrangement joins TRBV3-1 (or the pseudogene TRBV3-2) to TRBJ1-1, with no clear D. The CDR3 consists of 16 residues. Trimming took 3 bases from V and 1 from J, leaving 15 bases between them. Germline loops: CDR1 LGHDT, CDR2 YNNKEL (reference sequence). The CDR3 DNA sequence: TGTGCCAGCAGCCAGGAGGCGCATTCAGGGAACACTGAAGCTTTCTTT. Residues: CASSQEAHSGNTEAFF.

This clone was found a few times. V usage is TRBV7-9 and J usage is TRBJ2-7, with 7 bases aligning to TRBD1. V lost 5 bases and J lost 3; bases outside the gene matches: 4. CDR1 is SEHNR, CDR2 FQNEAQ, per germline (reference sequence). The CDR3 totals 13 residues. The CDR3 DNA reads TGTGCCAGCAGCCCGAGGACAGGCTACGAGCAGTACTTC. Its protein product is CASSPRTGYEQYF. Supplemented by reference TRBV7-9 and TRBJ2-7, the full variable domain reads DTGVSQNPRHKITKRGQNVTFRCDPISEHNRLYWYRQTLGQGPEFLTYFQNEAQLEKSRLLSDRFSAERPKGSFSTLEIQRTEQGDSAMYLCASSPRTGYEQYFGPGTRLTVT.

The chain carries TRBV11-1 and TRBJ2-6; the D gene is possibly TRBD2 (6 bases). This CDR3 spans 15 amino acids. V was cut by 4 bases and J by 2 bases, with 9 bases left in between. The germline CDR1 and CDR2 sequences are SGHAT and FQDESV (reference sequence). CDR3 nucleotide sequence: TGTGCCAGCAGCTGGAGGGTGGCTGGGGCCAACGTCCTGACTTTC. Translating it yields CASSWRVAGANVLTF.

The chain couples TRBV19 to TRBJ1-2; D gene ambiguous. The germline V gene encodes CDR1 LNHDA and CDR2 SQIVND (reference sequence). The CDR3 length is 15 residues. With 6 bases removed from V and 3 bases from J, the gap between germline ends came to 17 bases. This CDR3 is CASRDSPQEDYGYTF. The CDR3 DNA follows: TGTGCCAGTAGGGATAGCCCCCAGGAGGACTATGGCTACACCTTC.

This chain links TRBV9 with TRBJ1-1; 7 nucleotides line up with TRBD1. V lost 4 bases and J lost 3; bases outside the gene matches: 12. Germline CDR1 and CDR2: SGDLS and YYNGEE. This CDR3 contains 16 residues. The CDR3 sequence: CASSTIGGQLDTEAFF. CDR3 DNA: TGTGCCAGCAGCACAATCGGGGGACAGTTGGACACTGAAGCTTTCTTT.